Following are 18 T cell receptor beta chains from one sample sequenced in a study of post-analysis software for immune sequencing data. Unique molecular identifiers had been added to the TCR beta cDNA libraries. MiXCR was run by TCRdb on the PCR reads, yielding one entry per CDR3 protein. The repertoire holds roughly 800,000 distinct CDR3 sequences, 53% seen once, with approximately 4.2% in the top ten. Their antigen targets remain unknown. Study observations and caveats: Five TRBV segments appeared more often in patients than in controls, and TRBV5-6, TRBV5-1 and TRBV20-1 were among these.

The sequenced sample consisted of blood. Receptor source: a girl under 18 with multiple sclerosis.

This clonotype appeared once. The rearrangement links TRBV6-6 to TRBJ2-5; no firm D call. Germline loops: CDR1 MNHNY, CDR2 SVGAGI (reference sequence). V gave up 3 bases and J gave up 5 bases, with 10 bases separating them. This CDR3 has 13 amino acids. The CDR3 region has the DNA TGTGCCAGCAGTTATTATGAGAGGGAGACCCAGTACTTC. Its translation: CASSYYERETQYF.

This clonotype was seen a few times. The chain employs TRBV5-1 and TRBJ2-1; 12 bases are shared with TRBD2. There are 15 residues in the CDR3. Germline V gene sequence: CDR1 SGHRS, CDR2 YFSETQ. The J segment lost 6 bases and the V segment lost 4 bases, leaving 5 bases of the junction unmatched. The CDR3 nucleotides read TGCGCCAGCAGCCGACTAGCGGGAGTATCCAATGAGCAGTTCTTC. Encoded protein: CASSRLAGVSNEQFF.

Only one count was recorded for this clonotype. The rearrangement joins TRBV12-3 or TRBV12-4 to TRBJ1-1, with 7 bases matching TRBD1. V trimming: 3 bases; J trimming: 3 bases; junction bases outside the gene matches: 7. The length of the CDR3 is 15 residues. CDR3 DNA sequence: TGTGCCAGCAGTTTTTCGTCCGGACAGGACACTGAAGCTTTCTTT. Translating gives CASSFSSGQDTEAFF.

This clonotype was recorded a few times. This sequence joins TRBV6-5 and TRBJ2-7; D uncertain. CDR3 length: 11 residues. The V end was cut by 6 bases, the J end by 2 bases, with 5 bases between. Germline CDR1 MNHEY, CDR2 SVGAGI. This CDR3 reads CASRTPYEQYF. In nucleotides, the CDR3 is TGTGCCAGCAGGACACCCTACGAGCAGTACTTC.

V usage is TRBV5-6 and J usage is TRBJ2-4; the match to TRBD1 covers 10 bases. The J call may not be correct, given that the DNA end is closer to TRBJ2-7. CDR1 is SGHDT, CDR2 YYEEEE, per germline. The CDR3 runs to 14 residues. The CDR3 DNA reads as TGTGCCAGCAGCTTTCGGGACAGGGGCCACGAGCAGTACTTC. Its translation: CASSFRDRGHEQYF.

This clonotype was detected only once. At one boundary the junction diverges from the germline segment, which might be a read error. This chain links TRBV29-1 with TRBJ2-1; D possibly corresponds to TRBD2 (5 bases). The CDR3 has 13 amino acids. From germline, CDR1 is SQVTM and CDR2 ANQGSEA. The CDR3 loop reads CSVARVSYNERFF. The DNA of the CDR3 is TGCAGCGTTGCGCGGGTCTCCTACAATGAGCGGTTCTTC.

The J gene is TRBJ2-7, the V gene TRBV25-1; 9 positions match TRBD2. The J call could be wrong; TRBJ2-5 is a better fit for the DNA end. In germline, CDR1 is MGHDK, CDR2 SYGVNS. The CDR3 totals 14 residues. CDR3 DNA: TGTGCCAGCAGTGAGGGACTAGCACGAGAGACCCAGTACTTC. It translates to CASSEGLARETQYF.

The genes are TRBV20-1 and TRBJ1-5; D not certain. The V end was cut by 6 bases, the J end by 7 bases, with 13 bases between. The CDR3 covers 12 residues. From germline, CDR1 is DFQATT and CDR2 SNEGSKA (reference sequence). Here the CDR3 DNA reads TGCAGTGCCCAGGACGTCGGGCAGCCCCAGCATTTT. This encodes CSAQDVGQPQHF.

Here the CDR3 DNA reads TGTGCCAGCAGCTTAGCTTCAGCAACTAATGAAAAACTGTTTTTT. Translation: CASSLASATNEKLFF. This chain uses TRBV7-2 with TRBJ1-4; D not resolved. CDR3 length: 15 amino acids. With 0 bases removed from V and 0 bases from J, the gap between germline ends came to 5 bases. CDR1 is SGHTA and CDR2 is FQGNSA in the germline V gene.

This chain uses TRBV6-5 with TRBJ1-5; a possible D gene is TRBD1 (5 bases). V lost 0 bases, J lost 4 bases, and 13 bases lay in between. This CDR3 has 16 amino acids. CDR1 and CDR2 from the germline V gene are MNHEY and SVGAGI. In nucleotides, the CDR3 is TGTGCCAGCAGTTACTCTAGCCAGGGAGGAAATCAGCCCCAGCATTTT. It codes for CASSYSSQGGNQPQHF.

The table lists this clonotype with a few counts. This sequence joins TRBV6-6 and TRBJ2-1; either TRBD1 or TRBD2 may supply D (5 bases each). This CDR3 has 13 amino acids. V was pared by 8 bases and J by 0 bases, with 8 bases between. Looked up from germline, CDR1 is MNHNY and CDR2 is SVGAGI (reference sequence). CDR3 sequence reads: CASGGGSYNEQFF. The CDR3 DNA reads as TGTGCCAGCGGTGGGGGCTCCTACAATGAGCAGTTCTTC.

This clonotype has more than one count but fewer than ten. The chain links TRBV20-1 to TRBJ2-3, with a tentative D call TRBD1 (5 bases). The CDR3 is made up of 15 amino acids. Germline lookup yields CDR1 DFQATT and CDR2 SNEGSKA (reference sequence). Trimming took off 0 bases at V and 3 bases at J, with 13 bases between the two ends. CDR3 sequence: CSARDWGRNTDTQYF. CDR3 DNA sequence: TGCAGTGCTAGAGATTGGGGCAGGAATACAGATACGCAGTATTTT.

The chain uses TRBV7-9 and TRBJ2-5, with 7 bases matching TRBD1. The end of the DNA is better explained by TRBJ2-7, so the J call may be wrong. Germline-derived CDR1 and CDR2 are SEHNR and FQNEAQ (reference sequence). The CDR3 totals 15 residues. This CDR3 is CASSSDTGVTYEQYF. Written as DNA, the CDR3 is TGTGCCAGCAGCTCGGACACAGGGGTGACCTACGAGCAGTACTTC.

The chain couples TRBV13 to TRBJ2-3; either TRBD1 or TRBD2 may supply D (5 bases each). CDR1 PRHDT and CDR2 FYEKMQ come from the germline V gene (reference sequence). CDR3 size: 14 residues. V lost 7 bases, J lost 6 bases, and 17 bases lay in between. CDR3 coding DNA: TGTGCCAGCAAACAAGGGACCGCGACGGATACGCAGTATTTT. Its translation: CASKQGTATDTQYF.

The V and J genes are TRBV5-1 and TRBJ2-2, with 10 bases matching TRBD1. The CDR3 sequence is 16 residues long. The V gene's germline CDR1 is SGHRS and CDR2 YFSETQ. With V trimmed by 3 bases and J by 5 bases, 7 bases remained unmatched. In nucleotides, the CDR3 is TGCGCCAGCAGCTATGAGGGACAGGGGCTTACCGGGGAGCTGTTTTTT. This encodes CASSYEGQGLTGELFF. Drawing the rest from reference TRBV5-1 and TRBJ2-2, the complete variable domain is KAGVTQTPRYLIKTRGQQVTLSCSPISGHRSVSWYQQTPGQGLQFLFEYFSETQRNKGNFPGRFSGRQFSNSRSEMNVSTLELGDSALYLCASSYEGQGLTGELFFGEGSRLTVL.

The J gene is TRBJ1-1, the V gene TRBV14; D gene uncertain. The CDR3 totals 13 residues. Trimming shortened V by 3 bases and J by 11 bases, and 16 bases separated the two germline ends. Germline V gives CDR1 SGHDN, CDR2 FVKESK. CDR3 in DNA: TGTGCCAGCAGCCAGGGCACCGTCGGAGGGGCTTTCTTT. Amino acid sequence: CASSQGTVGGAFF.

The table lists this clonotype with a count of one. The chain combines TRBV5-1 with TRBJ2-7; D not certain. Germline V lookup: CDR1 SGHRS, CDR2 YFSETQ. This CDR3 has 13 residues. V was clipped by 2 bases and J by 5 bases, with 11 bases between them. The chain's CDR3 is CASSLSGIHEQYF. The DNA for the CDR3 is TGCGCCAGCAGCTTAAGTGGAATCCACGAGCAGTACTTC.

The chain couples TRBV7-9 to TRBJ2-5, with D perhaps matching TRBD2 (6 bases). The J call may be mistaken, given a closer DNA end match to TRBJ2-7. In germline, CDR1 is SEHNR, CDR2 FQNEAQ (reference sequence). This CDR3 has 18 residues. This CDR3 reads CASSSLRRKTGVAYEQYF. The CDR3 DNA reads TGTGCCAGCAGCTCACTCCGACGGAAGACGGGGGTTGCCTACGAGCAGTACTTC.